Listed below are T cell receptor beta chains from one sample, sequenced in a study of cytomegalovirus exposure and HLA in healthy donors. Some clones are missing from TCRdb's copy, which holds only in-frame ones; the method was immunoSEQ multiplex PCR. The sample records about 130,000 clones, roughly three quarters being singletons. The sample comprised PBMCs. These receptors were taken from a man aged 30 to 45 in good health and CMV-seronegative. CDR3s include the opening cysteine and the closing phenylalanine or tryptophan. Each record gives: J gene, V gene, D gene, clone size, CDR3 DNA, CDR3 protein. The D gene is left open where the match is weak. Size values are once, few and many counts, or a class for expanded clones, and some rows have none.

>TRBJ2-7|TRBV19|-|-
TGTGCCAGTAGTATAACGACAGCAACCTACGAGCAGTACTTC
CASSITTATYEQYF
>TRBJ2-2|TRBV2|TRBD1|-
TGTGCCAGCAGCCGGGACAGTATCGACACCGGGGAGCTGTTTTTT
CASSRDSIDTGELFF
>TRBJ2-1|TRBV6-5|-|-
TGTGCCAGCAGTTACAACCCGGGGTACAATGAGCAGTTCTTC
CASSYNPGYNEQFF
>TRBJ1-1|TRBV5-1|-|once
TGCGCCAGCAGCTTGACATCCGGGGCTGAAGCTTTCTTT
CASSLTSGAEAFF
>TRBJ2-3|TRBV28|-|-
TGTGCCAGCAGTTTATATCAGCGGGGCACAGATACGCAGTATTTT
CASSLYQRGTDTQYF
>TRBJ2-5|TRBV5-1|TRBD1|once
TGCGCCAGCAGCTTGGGACAGGGTGGAGAGACCCAGTACTTC
CASSLGQGGETQYF
>TRBJ2-7|TRBV2|TRBD2|-
TGTGCCAGCAGTTACAGCGGGGTGACTTCCTACGAGCAGTACTTC
CASSYSGVTSYEQYF
>TRBJ2-2|TRBV9|-|once
TGTGCCAGCAGCGTAGGAGGAACCGGGGAGCTGTTTTTT
CASSVGGTGELFF
>TRBJ1-2|TRBV7-9|TRBD1|-
TGTGCCAGCAGTTACAGGGGCACTAACTATGGCTACACCTTC
CASSYRGTNYGYTF
>TRBJ2-3|TRBV14|-|once
TGTGCCAGCAGCCGCGGCGGGTTTAGCACAGATACGCAGTATTTT
CASSRGGFSTDTQYF
>TRBJ1-1|TRBV29-1|-|-
TGCAGCGCATCAGACAGAGAGGACACTGAAGCTTTCTTT
CSASDREDTEAFF
>TRBJ2-7|TRBV5-1|TRBD1|-
TGCGCCAGCAGCTGGACAGGGGGCCACGAGCAGTACTTC
CASSWTGGHEQYF
>TRBJ2-1|TRBV5-4|TRBD2|-
TGTGCCAGCAGCTTTGGCCTAGCGGATTACAATGAGCAGTTCTTC
CASSFGLADYNEQFF
>TRBJ2-7|TRBV6-5|TRBD2|few
TGTGCCAGCAGCCGACTAGCGGGAGTAGACGAGCAGTACTTC
CASSRLAGVDEQYF
>TRBJ2-2|TRBV30|-|once
TGTGCCTGGAGTGGGTGGGCTACCGGGGAGCTGTTTTTT
CAWSGWATGELFF
>TRBJ2-2|TRBV18|TRBD2|-
TGTGCCAGCTCACCGGGACTAGCGGGACCGAACACCGGGGAGCTGTTTTTT
CASSPGLAGPNTGELFF
>TRBJ2-4|TRBV4-1|TRBD2|-
TGCGCCAGCAGCCGCGGACTAGCGGGAGGGCAGGCCAAAAACATTCAGTACTTC
CASSRGLAGGQAKNIQYF
>TRBJ1-2|TRBV6-5|TRBD1|-
TGTGCCAGCAGTTACGACAGGGAGGCTGGCTACACCTTC
CASSYDREAGYTF
>TRBJ2-7|TRBV5-1|-|few
TGCGCCAGCAGCCCGGGACAAGTCTACGAGCAGTACTTC
CASSPGQVYEQYF
>TRBJ2-3|TRBV9|-|-
TGTGCCAGCAGTTTGGGGGGAAAAGATACGCAGTATTTT
CASSLGGKDTQYF
>TRBJ2-1|TRBV6-5|TRBD2|few
TGTGCCAGCAGTTATCACGTTAGCGGGAGTGGAGATGAGCAGTTCTTC
CASSYHVSGSGDEQFF
>TRBJ2-2|TRBV10-3|TRBD2|-
TGTGCCATCAGTGTACCAAGCGGGAGGGCCACCACCGGGGAGCTGTTTTTT
CAISVPSGRATTGELFF
>TRBJ2-1|TRBV18|-|-
TGTGCCAGCTCCCCGGCGGGACCTGAATACAATGAGCAGTTCTTC
CASSPAGPEYNEQFF
>TRBJ2-3|TRBV28|-|once
TGTGCCAGCAGTTCCGTAACAGATACGCAGTATTTT
CASSSVTDTQYF
>TRBJ2-1|TRBV15|-|-
TGTGCCACCAGCAGGGGTATACAGGAGCAGTTCTTC
CATSRGIQEQFF
>TRBJ1-1|TRBV6-1|-|once
TGTGCCAGCAGTGAAGTGACAGGGAACACTGAAGCTTTCTTT
CASSEVTGNTEAFF
>TRBJ2-5|TRBV28|TRBD2|-
TGTGCCAGCAGTCCCAGGTGGGGAAGCGGGAGAGAGACCCAGTACTTC
CASSPRWGSGRETQYF
>TRBJ1-1|TRBV5-1|-|few
TGCGCCAGCAGGGGTCCCGGAGTGGGTGAAGCTTTCTTT
CASRGPGVGEAFF
>TRBJ1-5|TRBV6-5|-|-
TGTGCCAGCTCCCTACAGGGTGGCAATCAGCCCCAGCATTTT
CASSLQGGNQPQHF
>TRBJ2-2|TRBV6-5|TRBD1|-
TGTGCCAGCAGACACCCCCAGGGGGCCGGGGAGCTGTTTTTT
CASRHPQGAGELFF
>TRBJ2-5|TRBV5-1|TRBD1|-
TGCGCCAGCAGCTCATATACAGGGGGCGCAGAGACCCAGTACTTC
CASSSYTGGAETQYF
>TRBJ2-1|TRBV6-4|-|-
TGTGCCAGCAGAACAACTATGAACTCCTACAATGAGCAGTTCTTC
CASRTTMNSYNEQFF
>TRBJ2-2|TRBV7-2|TRBD1|-
TGTGCCAGCAGCCATTGGACAGGGGGCACCGGGGAGCTGTTTTTT
CASSHWTGGTGELFF
>TRBJ1-2|TRBV19|-|-
TGTGCCACCAACGGCAGGGGCGACTCTGGCTACACCTTC
CATNGRGDSGYTF
>TRBJ1-2|TRBV30|TRBD1|-
TGTGCCTGGAGCCCCGACAGGGGCGTTAACTATGGCTACACCTTC
CAWSPDRGVNYGYTF
>TRBJ1-1|TRBV28|-|once
TGTGCCAGCAGCATTCGGACTTACAGCACGGCTTTCTTT
CASSIRTYSTAFF
>TRBJ1-1|TRBV30|-|-
TGTGCCTGGAGCGCGGGCCTGAACACTGAAGCTTTCTTT
CAWSAGLNTEAFF
>TRBJ2-7|TRBV20-1|-|-
TGCAGTGCTAGTCAGGGAACCGAGCAGTACTTC
CSASQGTEQYF
>TRBJ1-6|TRBV2|TRBD1|-
TGTGCCAGCAGTGACTCCGGGACAGGGAATAATTCACCCCTCCACTTT
CASSDSGTGNNSPLHF
>TRBJ1-2|TRBV5-1|TRBD1|-
TGCGCCAGCAGGACACGGACAGGGGATCAAGACTATGGCTACACCTTC
CASRTRTGDQDYGYTF
>TRBJ2-7|TRBV5-6|TRBD1|-
TGTGCCAGCAGCTTGACCGGGACAGGGCTCATCGAGCAGTACTTC
CASSLTGTGLIEQYF
>TRBJ1-1|TRBV19|-|-
TGTGCCAGCCTAGACAGGAACACTGAAGCTTTCTTT
CASLDRNTEAFF
>TRBJ2-7|TRBV14|-|-
TGTGCCAGCAGCCAATGGGCTAGCGCCTACGAGCAGTACTTC
CASSQWASAYEQYF
>TRBJ2-5|TRBV28|TRBD1|-
TGTGCCAGCAGGGGGGACAGGGGGGGGAAGACCCAGTACTTC
CASRGDRGGKTQYF
>TRBJ1-1|TRBV2|TRBD1|-
TGTGCCAGCAGGGACAGGGCTTCTTATACTGAAGCTTTCTTT
CASRDRASYTEAFF
>TRBJ2-7|TRBV6-5|TRBD1|-
TGTGCCAGCGGAAACGGGGACAGGCCTTACGAGCAGTACTTC
CASGNGDRPYEQYF